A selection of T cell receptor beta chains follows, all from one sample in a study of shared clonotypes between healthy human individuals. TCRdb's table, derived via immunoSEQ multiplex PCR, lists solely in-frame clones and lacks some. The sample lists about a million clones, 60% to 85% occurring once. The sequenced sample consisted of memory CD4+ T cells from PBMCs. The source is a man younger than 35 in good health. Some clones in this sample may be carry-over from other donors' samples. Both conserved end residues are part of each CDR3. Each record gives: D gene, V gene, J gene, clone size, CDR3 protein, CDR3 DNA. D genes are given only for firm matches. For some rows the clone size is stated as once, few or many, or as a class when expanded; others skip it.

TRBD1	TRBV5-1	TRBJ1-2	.	CASSLGGQGDYGYTF	TGCGCCAGCAGCCTAGGCGGACAGGGGGACTATGGCTACACCTTC
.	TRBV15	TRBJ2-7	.	CATSSDPYYEQYF	TGTGCCACCAGCAGCGACCCATACTACGAGCAGTACTTC
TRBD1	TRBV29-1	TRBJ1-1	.	CSVGGTAPEAFF	TGCAGCGTCGGTGGGACAGCCCCTGAAGCTTTCTTT
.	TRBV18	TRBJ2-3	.	CASSPGDTQYF	TGTGCCAGCTCACCTGGAGATACGCAGTATTTT
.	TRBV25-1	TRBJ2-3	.	CASSDIGWWSTDTQYF	TGTGCCAGCAGTGATATCGGGTGGTGGAGCACAGATACGCAGTATTTT
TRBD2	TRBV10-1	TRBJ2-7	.	CASSAFPGLAVRVSYEQYF	TGCGCCAGCAGTGCGTTTCCGGGACTAGCGGTTCGAGTCTCCTACGAGCAGTACTTC
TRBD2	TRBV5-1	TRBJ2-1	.	CASSFLAGPYNEQFF	TGCGCCAGCAGCTTTCTAGCGGGACCCTACAATGAGCAGTTCTTC
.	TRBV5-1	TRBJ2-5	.	CASRLSWVGETQYF	TGCGCCAGCAGGCTTAGTTGGGTAGGAGAGACCCAGTACTTC
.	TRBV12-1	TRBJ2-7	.	CASNATVYEQYF	TGTGCCAGCAACGCGACAGTGTACGAGCAGTACTTC
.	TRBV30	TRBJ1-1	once	CAWEESTEAFF	TGTGCCTGGGAGGAGAGCACTGAAGCTTTCTTT
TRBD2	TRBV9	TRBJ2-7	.	CASSVPFASGNSAVSYEQYF	TGTGCCAGCAGCGTACCTTTTGCTAGCGGGAATTCAGCAGTCTCCTACGAGCAGTACTTC
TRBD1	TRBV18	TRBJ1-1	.	CASSFRTGGINTEAFF	TGTGCCAGCTCATTCCGGACAGGGGGGATCAACACTGAAGCTTTCTTT
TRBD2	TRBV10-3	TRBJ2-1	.	CAISMTSGREDEQFF	TGTGCCATCAGCATGACTAGCGGGAGGGAGGATGAGCAGTTCTTC
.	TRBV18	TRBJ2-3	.	CASSPDSLDTQYF	TGTGCCAGCTCACCAGATAGCTTGGATACGCAGTATTTT
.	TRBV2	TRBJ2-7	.	CASSEEGGAYEQYF	TGTGCCAGCAGTGAAGAGGGGGGCGCGTACGAGCAATACTTC
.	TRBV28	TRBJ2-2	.	CASQNTGELFF	TGTGCCAGCCAAAACACCGGGGAGCTGTTTTTT
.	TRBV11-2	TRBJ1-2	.	CASSPGQEFYDWGYTF	TGTGCCAGCAGCCCGGGACAAGAGTTTTACGATTGGGGCTACACCTTC
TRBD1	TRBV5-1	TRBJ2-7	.	CASSLGRTGSHYEQYF	TGCGCCAGCAGCTTGGGACGGACAGGGAGTCACTACGAGCAGTACTTC
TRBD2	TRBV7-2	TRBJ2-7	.	CASSPQAGGYEQYF	TGTGCCAGCAGCCCTCAGGCGGGGGGCTACGAGCAGTACTTC
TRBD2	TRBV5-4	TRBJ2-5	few	CASSWGLAGAGETQYF	TGTGCCAGCAGCTGGGGACTAGCGGGAGCTGGTGAGACCCAGTACTTC
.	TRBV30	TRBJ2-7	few	CAWSVSNGHEQYF	TGTGCCTGGAGTGTTAGTAACGGGCACGAGCAGTACTTC
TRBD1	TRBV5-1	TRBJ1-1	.	CASSGNRGGAEAFF	TGCGCCAGCAGCGGAAACAGGGGAGGCGCTGAAGCTTTCTTT
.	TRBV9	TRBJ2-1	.	CASSVLAPGGEQFF	TGTGCCAGCAGCGTATTGGCCCCTGGAGGTGAGCAGTTCTTC
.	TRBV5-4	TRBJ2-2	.	CASSGTAGTPTGELFF	TGTGCCAGCAGCGGAACCGCCGGGACACCAACCGGGGAGCTGTTTTTT
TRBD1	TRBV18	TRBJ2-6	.	CASSPGQGNSGANVLTF	TGTGCCAGCTCACCGGGACAGGGCAACTCTGGGGCCAACGTCCTGACTTTC
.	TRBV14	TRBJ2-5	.	CASSQDPRRIQETQYF	TGTGCCAGCAGCCAAGACCCGCGGCGGATACAAGAGACCCAGTACTTC
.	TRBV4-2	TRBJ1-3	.	CASSQDIGTGGNTIYF	TGTGCCAGCAGCCAAGATATAGGAACAGGTGGAAACACCATATATTTT